Each of the 32 T cell receptor beta chains below was sequenced from the same sample in a study of OX40 agonist ivuxolimab in advanced cancers. Clones were read by immunoSEQ multiplex PCR, and TCRdb kept only the in-frame ones, dropping some. This table holds about 120,000 clones, 90% to 95% found once. This sample comprised CD4+ or CD8+ T cells sorted from blood, obtained in a trial of the OX40 agonist ivuxolimab. The receptors stem from an adult with an advanced solid tumor such as melanoma, head and neck, liver or kidney cancer.

This chain links TRBV11-3 with TRBJ1-1, with TRBD1 as a possible D gene (5 bases). Germline values: CDR1 SGHNT, CDR2 YENEEA. V gave up 1 base and J gave up 5 bases, with 17 bases separating them. The CDR3 consists of 16 residues. The CDR3 nucleotides read TGTGCCAGCAGCTTAGGGGGGATCCTCCCCAGGACTGAAGCTTTCTTT. The encoded protein is CASSLGGILPRTEAFF.

The rearrangement links TRBV7-3 to TRBJ2-5; D is possibly TRBD1 (6 bases). The CDR3 runs 14 residues. The V gene lost 5 bases and the J gene lost 3 bases, with 13 bases spanning the gap. Germline V gene data show CDR1 as SGHTA and CDR2 as FQGTGA. The CDR3 nucleotides read TGTGCCAGCAGCCAAGGGGGATGGGAAGAGACCCAGTACTTC. Amino acid sequence: CASSQGGWEETQYF.

V usage is TRBV10-3 and J usage is TRBJ2-3, with TRBD2 as a possible D gene (6 bases). The germline gives CDR1 ENHRY, CDR2 SYGVKD. The CDR3 sequence is 13 residues long. Trimming took off 8 bases at V and 6 bases at J, with 15 bases between the two ends. CDR3 region: CAIGLGGRDTQYF. CDR3 nucleotides: TGTGCCATCGGTCTCGGGGGTCGGGATACGCAGTATTTT.

The V gene is TRBV7-7, the J gene TRBJ2-7; TRBD2 matches at 11 bases. V lost 5 bases to trimming and J lost 0 bases; unmatched junction nucleotides: 3. This CDR3 spans 15 amino acids. Germline lookup yields CDR1 SSHAT and CDR2 FNYEAQ (reference sequence). The CDR3: CASSPSGGPSYEQYF. The CDR3 DNA is TGTGCCAGCAGCCCTAGCGGGGGGCCCTCCTACGAGCAGTACTTC.

The chain links TRBV7-9 to TRBJ2-7; 9 bases map to TRBD1. CDR1 and CDR2 (germline): SEHNR, FQNEAQ (reference sequence). This CDR3 region has 11 residues. V dropped 5 bases and J dropped 12; count of bases not matched to a gene: 5. For the CDR3, the DNA is TGTGCCAGCAGCCGGACAGGGGTTCCGTACTTC. Translating it yields CASSRTGVPYF.

V gene TRBV5-1 combines with J gene TRBJ2-2; TRBD2 agrees at 10 bases. J gave up 5 bases and V 1 base, and 2 bases lay outside the gene matches. Germline V gene sequence: CDR1 SGHRS, CDR2 YFSETQ. This CDR3 is 15 amino acids long. CDR3: CASSLTSGNTGELFF. DNA of the CDR3: TGCGCCAGCAGCTTGACTAGCGGGAATACCGGGGAGCTGTTTTTT.

The chain combines TRBV7-9 with TRBJ1-2; possibly TRBD1 for D (5 bases). CDR1 and CDR2 (germline): SEHNR, FQNEAQ (reference sequence). This CDR3 has 12 residues. V was shortened by 5 bases and J by 9 bases, with 13 bases between the two germline ends. As DNA, the CDR3 is TGTGCCAGCAGCCCCTTTGAGGGGAGCTACACCTTC. Translating gives CASSPFEGSYTF.

This chain links TRBV7-2 with TRBJ1-2; TRBD1 agrees at 7 bases. Germline V gene data show CDR1 as SGHTA and CDR2 as FQGNSA. The CDR3 runs 16 residues. The V and J ends lost 4 bases and 4 bases, in that order; junction bases with no gene match: 12. The CDR3: CASSSSRTGGSYGYTF. The CDR3 coding sequence is TGTGCCAGCAGCTCCAGCCGGACAGGTGGGTCCTATGGCTACACCTTC.

This rearrangement joins TRBV4-3 to TRBJ1-4; 9 bases are shared with TRBD1. Trimming removed 4 bases from V and 5 bases from J; junction bases left unmatched: 8. Germline CDR1 and CDR2: LGHNA and YSLEER. This CDR3 has 16 amino acids. CDR3 in amino acids: CASSRQTGTGNEKLFF. As DNA, the CDR3 is TGCGCCAGCAGCCGACAGACCGGGACAGGGAATGAAAAACTGTTTTTT.

In this sample, this clone turned up once. V is TRBV7-9 and J is TRBJ1-3; 7 nucleotides match TRBD1. V was clipped by 0 bases and J by 0 bases; unmatched bases: 8. This CDR3 region has 18 residues. Germline CDR1 is SEHNR and CDR2 is FQNEAQ (reference sequence). The CDR3 spells CASSLAYGQVYSGNTIYF. The CDR3 region has the DNA TGTGCCAGCAGCTTAGCCTATGGACAGGTGTACTCTGGAAACACCATATATTTT.

This rearrangement joins TRBV6-5 to TRBJ1-1; 10 bases agree with TRBD1. Germline V gene data show CDR1 as MNHEY and CDR2 as SVGAGI. This CDR3 contains 14 residues. V dropped 5 bases and J dropped 4; count of bases not matched to a gene: 4. CDR3 sequence reads: CASSGDRGVTEAFF. The CDR3 DNA sequence: TGTGCCAGCAGTGGGGACAGGGGCGTCACTGAAGCTTTCTTT.

The chain is built from TRBV7-9 and TRBJ1-2; perhaps TRBD1 as D (5 bases). Germline loops: CDR1 SEHNR, CDR2 FQNEAQ (reference sequence). V shed 1 base and J shed 4 bases, with 10 bases lying between them. This CDR3 has 14 residues. The CDR3, as DNA: TGTGCCAGCAGCTTAGGGCAGGGTCTCTATGGCTACACCTTC. It encodes CASSLGQGLYGYTF.

V and J are TRBV18 and TRBJ1-6, with 9 bases matching TRBD1. Germline CDR1 reads KGHSH; CDR2 reads LQKENI. The CDR3 spans 20 residues. Trimming took 2 bases from V and 7 from J; bases not matched to a gene: 18. This CDR3 reads CASSPLTQGAPTGGNSPLHF. Here the CDR3 DNA reads TGTGCCAGCTCACCATTGACACAGGGAGCCCCGACAGGGGGAAATTCACCCCTCCACTTT.

In this sample, this clone turned up a few times. The chain links TRBV30 to TRBJ1-5; no clear D gene. The germline V and J ends were trimmed by 4 bases and 3 bases, with 10 bases remaining between them. CDR1 and CDR2 (germline): GTSNPN, SVGIG (reference sequence). The CDR3 length is 13 residues. The chain's CDR3 is CAWNSGPNQPQHF. CDR3 coding DNA: TGTGCCTGGAACTCAGGACCCAATCAGCCCCAGCATTTT.

This clone has a single count. J is TRBJ2-3 and V is TRBV7-9; TRBD2 might be the D (6 bases). CDR3 length: 17 amino acids. Trimming shortened V by 1 base and J by 4 bases, and 18 bases separated the two germline ends. The germline V gene encodes CDR1 SEHNR and CDR2 FQNEAQ (reference sequence). The CDR3 here is CASSLGSVGGGADTQYF. CDR3 sequence (DNA): TGTGCCAGCAGCTTAGGGTCGGTTGGCGGCGGGGCAGATACGCAGTATTTT.

The genes are TRBV15 and TRBJ2-3; D perhaps matches TRBD2 (6 bases). Germline V lookup: CDR1 LNHNV, CDR2 YYDKDF (reference sequence). The V end lost 2 bases, the J end lost 0 bases, and 12 bases lay between the germline ends. CDR3 size: 16 residues. Here the CDR3 reads CATSRSWRASTDTQYF. In DNA, the CDR3 is TGTGCCACCAGCAGATCTTGGAGGGCGAGCACAGATACGCAGTATTTT.

This rearrangement joins TRBV6-5 to TRBJ2-2; D gene ambiguous. V was pared by 5 bases and J by 5 bases, with 9 bases between. This CDR3 has 13 residues. Looked up from germline, CDR1 is MNHEY and CDR2 is SVGAGI. The CDR3 DNA sequence: TGTGCCAGCAGTGTGACTTGGACCGGGGAGCTGTTTTTT. Encoded protein: CASSVTWTGELFF.

The V call is TRBV2, the J call TRBJ2-7; TRBD2 matches at 11 bases. Germline V gene lookup returns CDR1 SNHLY and CDR2 FYNNEI. The CDR3 sequence is 14 residues long. After removal of 8 bases from V and 4 bases from J, the junction contained 7 bases not matched to a gene. The CDR3, as DNA: TGTGCCAGCCTAGCGGGGGGCCACCTATACGAGCAGTACTTC. Translation gives CASLAGGHLYEQYF. Complete variable domain (other parts from reference TRBV2 and TRBJ2-7): EPEVTQTPSHQVTQMGQEVILRCVPISNHLYFYWYRQILGQKVEFLVSFYNNEISEKSEIFDDQFSVERPDGSNFTLKIRSTKLEDSAMYFCASLAGGHLYEQYFGPGTRLTVT.

This sequence joins TRBV18 and TRBJ1-5; possible D gene TRBD1, 5 bases. Trimming shortened V by 5 bases and J by 1 base, and 21 bases separated the two germline ends. The CDR3 totals 18 residues. The V gene's germline CDR1 is KGHSH and CDR2 LQKENI. The CDR3 sequence is CASSSENRFAVSNQPQHF. CDR3 bases: TGTGCCAGCTCATCCGAAAACAGGTTCGCCGTGAGCAATCAGCCCCAGCATTTT.

The gene calls are TRBV7-8 and TRBJ2-3; D is unclear. Germline V gene data show CDR1 as SGHVS and CDR2 as FQNEAQ. There are 14 residues in the CDR3. The germline V and J ends were trimmed by 5 bases and 0 bases, with 9 bases remaining between them. This CDR3 is CASSVLESTDTQYF. As DNA, the CDR3 is TGTGCCAGCAGCGTATTGGAAAGCACAGATACGCAGTATTTT.

The chain carries TRBV6-5 and TRBJ1-3; D is perhaps TRBD1 (6 bases). This CDR3 contains 14 residues. V was shortened by 5 bases and J by 4 bases, with 12 bases between the two germline ends. The germline V gene encodes CDR1 MNHEY and CDR2 SVGAGI. CDR3 DNA: TGTGCCAGCAGTAACCGGGACACAGGAAACACCATATATTTT. Residues: CASSNRDTGNTIYF.

The chain recombines TRBV28 with TRBJ1-6; the match to TRBD1 covers 7 bases. Germline V gene lookup returns CDR1 MDHEN and CDR2 SYDVKM. V shed 3 bases and J 5 bases; nucleotides not matched to a gene: 4. The CDR3 spans 15 residues. The CDR3 reads CASSLRQGHNSPLHF. CDR3 nucleotides: TGTGCCAGCAGTTTGAGACAGGGCCATAATTCACCCCTCCACTTT.

The V gene is TRBV7-2, the J gene TRBJ2-7; 10 bases fit TRBD1. The CDR3 is 15 amino acids. Trimming removed 1 base from V and 4 bases from J; junction bases left unmatched: 4. Per germline, CDR1 SGHTA and CDR2 FQGNSA. The CDR3: CASSLVSGQGYEQYF. The CDR3 DNA sequence: TGTGCCAGCAGCTTAGTGTCGGGACAGGGGTACGAGCAGTACTTC.

This clone was recorded once. The V call is TRBV6-5, the J call TRBJ2-7; 9 bases map to TRBD1. Per germline, CDR1 MNHEY and CDR2 SVGAGI. This CDR3 contains 16 residues. J lost 1 base, V lost 4 bases, and 8 bases had no gene match. CDR3 DNA: TGTGCCAGCAGTTTGGATGACAGGGGGGGATCCTACGAGCAGTACTTC. Protein product: CASSLDDRGGSYEQYF.

The V gene is TRBV28, the J gene TRBJ2-5; 11 nucleotides line up with TRBD2. Trimming took 5 bases from V and 2 from J; bases not matched to a gene: 10. This CDR3 is 17 amino acids long. Germline-derived CDR1 and CDR2 are MDHEN and SYDVKM. CDR3 loop: CASSPTRTSGLQETQYF. The CDR3 bases are TGTGCCAGCAGTCCTACCCGGACTAGCGGGTTACAAGAGACCCAGTACTTC.

The chain combines TRBV18 with TRBJ2-2, with TRBD1 matching over 7 bases. Germline values: CDR1 KGHSH, CDR2 LQKENI. This CDR3 comprises 18 residues. With 2 bases clipped from V and 4 bases from J, the junction kept 13 bases outside the gene matches. CDR3 in DNA: TGTGCCAGCTCACCATTTCCCCCCGGGGCAGGGGGCACCGGGGAGCTGTTTTTT. Translation: CASSPFPPGAGGTGELFF.

As regards this clone: Other DNA sequences in this specimen translate into the identical CDR3. The genes are TRBV6-1 and TRBJ1-5; D unclear. CDR3 length: 13 amino acids. Germline CDR1 reads MNHNS; CDR2 reads SASEGT. V was clipped by 7 bases and J by 4 bases, with 11 bases between them. Written as DNA, the CDR3 is TGTGCCAGCACCAGAGGATCGAATCAGCCCCAGCATTTT. Residues: CASTRGSNQPQHF.

The chain employs TRBV12-5 and TRBJ2-3; a weak D match, TRBD2 (6 bases). The CDR3 contains 13 residues. CDR1 is LGHNT, CDR2 FRNRAP, per germline. Deletions cut 2 bases from V and 8 bases from J, with 11 bases between. CDR3 nucleotides: TGTGCTAGTGGTTTGCCTCACGGGGGTACGCAGTATTTT. It translates to CASGLPHGGTQYF.

The rearrangement joins TRBV5-4 to TRBJ2-2, with 9 bases aligning to TRBD1. J was trimmed by 6 bases and V by 4 bases; bases with no gene match: 13. CDR1 and CDR2 from the germline V gene are SGHNT and YYREEE (reference sequence). CDR3 size: 17 residues. CDR3: CASSPEAWTGDSGELFF. The CDR3 DNA is TGTGCCAGCAGCCCCGAGGCGTGGACAGGGGACTCCGGGGAGCTGTTTTTT. The full variable domain, in which reference TRBV5-4 and TRBJ2-2 provide the parts outside the CDR3, is ETGVTQSPTHLIKTRGQQVTLRCSSQSGHNTVSWYQQALGQGPQFIFQYYREEENGRGNFPPRFSGLQFPNYSSELNVNALELDDSALYLCASSPEAWTGDSGELFFGEGSRLTVL.

V usage is TRBV15 and J usage is TRBJ2-1, with D perhaps assigned TRBD1 or TRBD2 (6 bases each). The V gene lost 1 base and the J gene lost 1 base, with 8 bases spanning the gap. The CDR3 covers 15 residues. The germline V gene encodes CDR1 LNHNV and CDR2 YYDKDF (reference sequence). The DNA of the CDR3 is TGTGCCACCAGCAGAGGGAGGGGGTCCTACAATGAGCAGTTCTTC. Translated, it gives CATSRGRGSYNEQFF. Full variable domain (rest looked up from reference TRBV15 and TRBJ2-1): DAMVIQNPRYQVTQFGKPVTLSCSQTLNHNVMYWYQQKSSQAPKLLFHYYDKDFNNEADTPDNFQSRRPNTSFCFLDIRSPGLGDTAMYLCATSRGRGSYNEQFFGPGTRLTVL.

The chain is built from TRBV18 and TRBJ1-1, with 10 bases lining up with TRBD1. The germline V gene has CDR1 KGHSH and CDR2 LQKENI. J was trimmed by 1 base and V by 3 bases; bases with no gene match: 5. CDR3 length equals 16 residues. CDR3 loop: CASSPLGQGRNTEAFF. The CDR3 DNA reads as TGTGCCAGCTCACCTTTGGGACAGGGGCGGAACACTGAAGCTTTCTTT.

The rearrangement links TRBV7-2 to TRBJ2-7; D possibly corresponds to TRBD2 (6 bases). The CDR3 sequence is 14 residues long. Germline CDR1 and CDR2: SGHTA and FQGNSA. Trimming shortened V by 1 base and J by 4 bases, and 11 bases separated the two germline ends. The DNA of the CDR3 is TGTGCCAGCAGCTTAGGAGGGACTCCTTACGAGCAGTACTTC. Its protein product is CASSLGGTPYEQYF.